This is a list of T cell receptor beta chains from one sample in a study of identical twins. TCRdb reanalysed the 5' RACE reads using MiXCR and keeps one entry per CDR3 protein. The data show a few hundred thousand distinct CDR3 sequences, roughly an eighth seen once. The same data also contributed to another study, on yellow fever vaccine responses in identical twins.

The sequencing sample was made of CD4+ T cells sorted from blood. The receptors derive from a woman aged 18-29 years in good health. Both conserved end residues are part of each CDR3. Each record gives: clone size, J gene, V gene, D gene, CDR3 protein, CDR3 DNA. The D gene is left open where the match is weak. A row's size may be missing; if present it is once, few, many or a size class.

many | TRBJ2-3 | TRBV15 | . | CATSRDRLTKDTQYF | TGTGCCACCAGCAGAGACAGACTAACAAAAGATACGCAGTATTTT
few | TRBJ2-1 | TRBV7-9 | TRBD1 | CASSLTGQGLGLDEQFF | TGTGCCAGCAGCTTAACGGGACAGGGCCTAGGGTTGGATGAGCAGTTCTTC
few | TRBJ2-3 | TRBV3-1 | TRBD1 | CASSLWDSSDTQYF | TGTGCCAGCAGCCTCTGGGACAGCTCAGATACGCAGTATTTT
. | TRBJ2-1 | TRBV27 | TRBD2 | CASSTSGRANEQFF | TGTGCCAGCAGTACTAGCGGGAGGGCCAATGAGCAGTTCTTC
. | TRBJ2-5 | TRBV10-3 | . | CAISGVGDQETQYF | TGTGCCATCAGTGGAGTGGGAGACCAAGAGACCCAGTACTTC
many | TRBJ2-1 | TRBV5-1 | . | CASSFTPSSYNEQFF | TGCGCCAGCAGCTTCACCCCGAGCTCCTACAATGAGCAGTTCTTC
many | TRBJ2-1 | TRBV5-1 | . | CASSPGDSYNEQFF | TGCGCCAGCAGCCCAGGGGACTCTTACAATGAGCAGTTCTTC
. | TRBJ1-3 | TRBV19 | . | CASQSVGRGNTIYF | TGTGCCAGCCAGAGTGTGGGGCGTGGAAACACCATATATTTT
few | TRBJ1-2 | TRBV11-3 | . | CASSNRGYGYTF | TGTGCCAGCAGCAACCGGGGCTATGGCTACACCTTC
few | TRBJ2-1 | TRBV7-9 | . | CASSLSGAGPRAGQFF | TGTGCCAGCAGCTTATCCGGGGCAGGGCCCCGAGCTGGGCAGTTCTTC
few | TRBJ2-1 | TRBV11-2 | TRBD2 | CASSLVAGTSGGYEQFF | TGTGCCAGCAGCTTAGTTGCCGGGACTAGCGGGGGGTATGAGCAGTTCTTC
many | TRBJ1-2 | TRBV7-2 | TRBD1 | CASSMNRGAGYGYTF | TGTGCCAGCAGCATGAACAGGGGGGCCGGCTATGGCTACACCTTC
. | TRBJ2-3 | TRBV10-3 | . | CAISESSRGSTDTQYF | TGTGCCATCAGTGAGTCGAGTCGGGGGAGCACAGATACGCAGTATTTT
few | TRBJ2-3 | TRBV4-3 | . | CASSQVPMMSTDTQYF | TGCGCCAGCAGCCAAGTTCCTATGATGAGCACAGATACGCAGTATTTT
many | TRBJ2-1 | TRBV20-1 | TRBD2 | CSARRSGGVGNEQFF | TGCAGTGCCCGGCGTTCGGGGGGGGTTGGTAATGAGCAGTTCTTC
. | TRBJ2-1 | TRBV12-3/TRBV12-4 | . | CATHIGGPYNEQFF | TGTGCCACCCATATTGGTGGACCGTACAATGAGCAGTTCTTC
few | TRBJ2-7 | TRBV5-1 | . | CASSLAQIAYEQYF | TGCGCCAGCAGCTTGGCTCAGATAGCCTACGAGCAGTACTTC
. | TRBJ2-2 | TRBV29-1 | . | CSAVWGTNTGELFF | TGCAGCGCCGTCTGGGGGACGAACACCGGGGAGCTGTTTTTT
. | TRBJ2-3 | TRBV5-1 | TRBD2 | CASSILGTSGVLSPAQYF | TGCGCCAGCAGTATACTCGGGACTAGCGGGGTCCTGTCACCAGCGCAGTATTTT
. | TRBJ2-7 | TRBV6-5 | . | CASSYSATGTYEQYF | TGTGCCAGCAGTTACTCGGCGACAGGAACCTACGAGCAGTACTTC
. | TRBJ2-7 | TRBV7-2 | . | CASSHPRRGEQYF | TGTGCCAGCAGCCACCCCCGTCGGGGGGAGCAGTACTTC
few | TRBJ2-1 | TRBV11-3 | TRBD2 | CASSSRRTSSTYNEQFF | TGTGCCAGCAGCTCGCGGCGGACTAGCTCCACCTACAATGAGCAGTTCTTC
. | TRBJ2-7 | TRBV12-3/TRBV12-4 | . | CASSFNRGNFGSYEQYF | TGTGCCAGCAGTTTCAATCGGGGAAACTTTGGCTCCTACGAGCAGTACTTC
many | TRBJ2-2 | TRBV5-1 | TRBD2 | CASRLAGAGELFF | TGCGCCAGCAGACTAGCGGGAGCTGGGGAGCTGTTTTTT
few | TRBJ1-2 | TRBV7-9 | . | CASSLKGGTEGYTF | TGTGCCAGCAGCCTAAAAGGAGGGACGGAAGGCTACACCTTC
. | TRBJ2-2 | TRBV4-2 | TRBD2 | CASSQVVGSGGAASGELFF | TGTGCCAGCAGCCAAGTCGTTGGTAGCGGGGGGGCCGCGAGCGGGGAGCTGTTTTTT
. | TRBJ1-5 | TRBV6-2/TRBV6-3 | . | CASSYPDAAPQHF | TGTGCCAGCAGTTACCCTGACGCCGCGCCCCAGCATTTT
. | TRBJ2-5 | TRBV4-2 | . | CASSQDAATETQYF | TGTGCCAGCAGCCAAGATGCCGCAACGGAGACCCAGTACTTC
few | TRBJ2-7 | TRBV4-1 | . | CASSQVTSGTAYEQYF | TGCGCCAGCAGCCAAGTAACTTCAGGTACAGCCTACGAGCAGTACTTC
. | TRBJ2-3 | TRBV20-1 | TRBD2 | CSASPSGSTDTQYF | TGCAGTGCTAGTCCTAGCGGAAGCACAGATACGCAGTATTTT
many | TRBJ2-1 | TRBV12-3/TRBV12-4 | TRBD2 | CASSLGAGGYNEQFF | TGTGCCAGCAGTTTAGGAGCGGGGGGCTACAATGAGCAGTTCTTC
. | TRBJ2-1 | TRBV11-3 | TRBD2 | CASSLDLNSGRRGEQFF | TGTGCCAGCAGCTTAGATCTAAATAGCGGGAGGCGGGGTGAGCAGTTCTTC
. | TRBJ2-7 | TRBV6-5 | . | CASSYNKGRDEQYF | TGTGCCAGCAGTTACAATAAAGGCCGTGACGAGCAGTACTTC
. | TRBJ2-7 | TRBV24-1 | . | CATSDLPDLEAYEQYF | TGTGCCACCAGTGATTTGCCCGATCTGGAGGCCTACGAGCAGTACTTC
. | TRBJ2-3 | TRBV20-1 | TRBD1 | CSARVDRATQYF | TGCAGTGCTAGAGTGGACAGGGCTACGCAGTATTTT
. | TRBJ2-5 | TRBV10-3 | . | CAISGGHRLQETQYF | TGTGCCATCAGTGGGGGACACCGGCTCCAAGAGACCCAGTACTTC
few | TRBJ1-1 | TRBV27 | TRBD1 | CASSLQISIGTAEAFF | TGTGCCAGCAGTCTCCAGATCTCCATTGGGACAGCTGAAGCTTTCTTT
. | TRBJ2-2 | TRBV7-2 | . | CASSPDRGRGWGGELFF | TGTGCCAGCAGCCCAGATAGGGGCAGGGGCTGGGGCGGGGAGCTGTTTTTT
. | TRBJ2-3 | TRBV12-3/TRBV12-4 | TRBD2 | CASSSGLAGIPTDTQYF | TGTGCCAGCAGCTCCGGACTAGCGGGGATCCCCACAGATACGCAGTATTTT
few | TRBJ2-4 | TRBV19 | . | CASSILGISVAKNIQYF | TGTGCCAGTAGTATACTTGGGATCTCGGTAGCCAAAAACATTCAGTACTTC
many | TRBJ2-7 | TRBV12-3/TRBV12-4 | TRBD1 | CASSSTGTALEQYF | TGTGCCAGCAGTTCCACCGGGACAGCCCTCGAGCAGTACTTC
. | TRBJ2-5 | TRBV12-3/TRBV12-4 | TRBD2 | CAICPQPFLAGIQETQYF | TGTGCCATCTGTCCCCAACCTTTCCTAGCGGGGATTCAAGAGACCCAGTACTTC
. | TRBJ2-7 | TRBV11-2 | TRBD2 | CASSLVGGPGSSGRESEQYF | TGTGCCAGCAGCTTAGTTGGGGGGCCGGGGAGTAGCGGGAGGGAAAGCGAGCAGTACTTC
. | TRBJ2-3 | TRBV6-1 | . | CASSPRPGQSVADTQYF | TGTGCCAGCAGTCCCCGACCGGGGCAGTCAGTCGCAGATACGCAGTATTTT
many | TRBJ1-5 | TRBV12-3/TRBV12-4 | . | CASSLGVTQPQHF | TGTGCCAGCAGTTTAGGGGTTACTCAGCCCCAGCATTTT
many | TRBJ2-7 | TRBV5-1 | TRBD2 | CASSLTSGGTWEQYF | TGCGCCAGCAGCTTGACTAGCGGGGGGACCTGGGAGCAGTACTTC
. | TRBJ2-3 | TRBV30 | . | CAWTHLGGEFTDTQYF | TGTGCCTGGACCCATTTAGGGGGAGAATTCACAGATACGCAGTATTTT
few | TRBJ2-5 | TRBV11-2 | TRBD2 | CASSPGLAGGRIGETQYF | TGTGCCAGCAGCCCCGGGCTAGCGGGAGGGCGTATTGGGGAGACCCAGTACTTC
. | TRBJ2-2 | TRBV20-1 | . | CSARVQPGELFF | TGCAGTGCTAGGGTCCAGCCCGGGGAGCTGTTTTTT
few | TRBJ2-3 | TRBV10-3 | . | CATTRGAGDTQYF | TGTGCCACGACCCGGGGGGCCGGGGATACGCAGTATTTT
. | TRBJ2-3 | TRBV24-1 | . | CATSDFVEGGTDTQYF | TGTGCCACCAGTGATTTTGTCGAGGGGGGCACAGATACGCAGTATTTT
few | TRBJ2-1 | TRBV11-2 | TRBD2 | CASSLVPSGGKPNEQFF | TGTGCCAGCAGCTTAGTCCCTAGCGGGGGGAAACCCAATGAGCAGTTCTTC
. | TRBJ2-3 | TRBV10-3 | . | CAISLGGDTQYF | TGTGCCATCAGCCTGGGGGGCGATACGCAGTATTTT
. | TRBJ2-7 | TRBV5-1 | TRBD1 | CASHRDRKHEQYF | TGCGCCAGCCACCGGGACAGAAAGCACGAGCAGTACTTC
few | TRBJ2-7 | TRBV7-9 | TRBD2 | CASSLESSGPMYEQYF | TGTGCCAGCAGCTTAGAGTCTAGCGGCCCCATGTACGAGCAGTACTTC
few | TRBJ2-1 | TRBV5-1 | . | CASSIETGDNEQFF | TGCGCCAGCAGCATTGAGACGGGGGACAATGAGCAGTTCTTC
. | TRBJ2-3 | TRBV7-2 | TRBD1 | CASSLDRGSSDTQYF | TGTGCCAGCAGTTTAGACAGGGGGAGCTCAGATACGCAGTATTTT
few | TRBJ2-7 | TRBV10-1 | . | CASSRQGTDEQYF | TGCGCCAGCAGTCGCCAGGGTACGGACGAGCAGTACTTC
few | TRBJ2-7 | TRBV5-1 | TRBD2 | CASSIGTSGISYEQYF | TGCGCCAGCAGCATCGGGACTAGCGGGATCTCCTACGAGCAGTACTTC